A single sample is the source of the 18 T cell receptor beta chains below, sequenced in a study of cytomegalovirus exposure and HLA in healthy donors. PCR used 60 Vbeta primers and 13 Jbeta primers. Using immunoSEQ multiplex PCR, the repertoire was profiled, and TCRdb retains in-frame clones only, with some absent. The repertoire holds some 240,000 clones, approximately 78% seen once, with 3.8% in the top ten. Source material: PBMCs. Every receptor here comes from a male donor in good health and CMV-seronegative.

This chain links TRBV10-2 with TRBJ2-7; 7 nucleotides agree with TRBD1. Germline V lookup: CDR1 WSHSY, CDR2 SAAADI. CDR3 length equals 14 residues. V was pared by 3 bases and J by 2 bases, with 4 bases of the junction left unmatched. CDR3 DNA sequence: TGCGCCAGCAGTGACTGGGACAGACCCTACGAGCAGTACTTC. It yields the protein CASSDWDRPYEQYF.

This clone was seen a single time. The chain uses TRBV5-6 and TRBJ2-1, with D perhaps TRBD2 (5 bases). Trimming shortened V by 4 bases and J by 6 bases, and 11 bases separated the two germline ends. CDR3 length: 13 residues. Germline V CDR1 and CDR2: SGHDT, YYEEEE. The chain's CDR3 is CASSMGAPNEQFF. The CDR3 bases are TGTGCCAGCAGCATGGGAGCACCCAATGAGCAGTTCTTC. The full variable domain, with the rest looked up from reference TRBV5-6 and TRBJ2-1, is DAGVTQSPTHLIKTRGQQVTLRCSPKSGHDTVSWYQQALGQGPQFIFQYYEEEERQRGNFPDRFSGHQFPNYSSELNVNALLLGDSALYLCASSMGAPNEQFFGPGTRLTVL.

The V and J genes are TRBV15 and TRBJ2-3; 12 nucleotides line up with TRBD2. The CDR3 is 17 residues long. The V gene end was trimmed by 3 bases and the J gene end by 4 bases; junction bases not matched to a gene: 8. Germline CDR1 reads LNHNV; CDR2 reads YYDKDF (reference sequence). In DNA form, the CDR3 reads TGTGCCACCAGCAGGGTTTTGACTAGCGGGAGACCAGATACGCAGTATTTT. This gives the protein CATSRVLTSGRPDTQYF.

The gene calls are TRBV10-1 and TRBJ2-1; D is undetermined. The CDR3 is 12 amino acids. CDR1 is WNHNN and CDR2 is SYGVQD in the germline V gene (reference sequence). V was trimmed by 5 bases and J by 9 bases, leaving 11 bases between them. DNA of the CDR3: TGCGCCAGCAGTTGGAGAGCCGGTGAGCAGTTCTTC. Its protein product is CASSWRAGEQFF.

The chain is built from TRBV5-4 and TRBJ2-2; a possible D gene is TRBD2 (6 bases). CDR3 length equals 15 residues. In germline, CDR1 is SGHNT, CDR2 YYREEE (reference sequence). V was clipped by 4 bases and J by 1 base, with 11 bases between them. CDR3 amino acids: CASSLGSLNTGELFF. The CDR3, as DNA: TGTGCCAGCAGCCTCGGGAGTCTGAACACCGGGGAGCTGTTTTTT.

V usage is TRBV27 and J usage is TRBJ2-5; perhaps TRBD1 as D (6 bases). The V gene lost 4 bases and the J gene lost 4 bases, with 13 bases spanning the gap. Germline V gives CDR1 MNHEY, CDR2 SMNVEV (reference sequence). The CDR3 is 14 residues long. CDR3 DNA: TGTGCCAGCAGTTCTCAGGGGTTAAGAGAGACCCAGTACTTC. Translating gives CASSSQGLRETQYF.

The CDR3 coding sequence is TGTGCCAGCAGCTCTAAGGTGACGGTACAAGGGGCCCACGAGCAGTACTTC. Its protein is CASSSKVTVQGAHEQYF. The chain employs TRBV7-9 and TRBJ2-5; maybe TRBD1 (5 bases). Gene TRBJ2-7 matches the end of the DNA better, so the J call may be wrong. Germline loops: CDR1 SEHNR, CDR2 FQNEAQ (reference sequence). The CDR3 runs 17 residues.

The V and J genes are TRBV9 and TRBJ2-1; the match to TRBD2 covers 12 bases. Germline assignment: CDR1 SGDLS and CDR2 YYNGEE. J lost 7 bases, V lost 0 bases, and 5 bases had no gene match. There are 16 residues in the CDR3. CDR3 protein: CASSVVTSGRFNEQFF. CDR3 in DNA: TGTGCCAGCAGCGTAGTTACTAGCGGGAGGTTTAATGAGCAGTTCTTC.

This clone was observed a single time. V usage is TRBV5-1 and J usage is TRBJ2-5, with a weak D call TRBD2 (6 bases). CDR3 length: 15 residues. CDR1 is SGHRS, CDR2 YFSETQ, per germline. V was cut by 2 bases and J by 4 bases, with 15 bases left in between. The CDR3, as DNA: TGCGCCAGCAGCTTTCAGGGCCTGCGGGGAGAGACCCAGTACTTC. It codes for CASSFQGLRGETQYF.

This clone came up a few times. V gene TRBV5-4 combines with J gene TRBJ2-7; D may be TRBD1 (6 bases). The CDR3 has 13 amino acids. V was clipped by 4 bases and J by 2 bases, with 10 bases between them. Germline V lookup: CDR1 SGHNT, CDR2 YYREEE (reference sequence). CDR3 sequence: CASSQQGTYEQYF. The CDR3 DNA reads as TGTGCCAGCAGCCAACAGGGTACCTACGAGCAGTACTTC.

CDR3 sequence: CASSQYRGTSVGSNEQFF. CDR3 DNA sequence: TGCGCCAGCAGCCAATACCGTGGGACTAGCGTTGGTAGTAATGAGCAGTTCTTC. V usage is TRBV4-1 and J usage is TRBJ2-1; 10 nucleotides line up with TRBD2. The CDR3 is 18 amino acids. Germline V gene data show CDR1 as MGHRA and CDR2 as YSYEKL. V shed 2 bases and J 7 bases; nucleotides not matched to a gene: 14.

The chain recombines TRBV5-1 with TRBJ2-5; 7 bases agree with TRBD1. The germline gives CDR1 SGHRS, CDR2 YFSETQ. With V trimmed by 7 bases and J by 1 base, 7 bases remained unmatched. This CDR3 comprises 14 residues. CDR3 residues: CASRGQLSQETQYF. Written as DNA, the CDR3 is TGCGCCAGCCGGGGACAGTTGAGCCAAGAGACCCAGTACTTC.

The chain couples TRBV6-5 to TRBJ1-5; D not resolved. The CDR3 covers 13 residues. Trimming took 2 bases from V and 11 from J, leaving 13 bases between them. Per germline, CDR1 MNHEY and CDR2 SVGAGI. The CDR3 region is CASSYDPFRAQHF. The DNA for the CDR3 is TGTGCCAGCAGTTACGACCCCTTTCGGGCCCAGCATTTT.

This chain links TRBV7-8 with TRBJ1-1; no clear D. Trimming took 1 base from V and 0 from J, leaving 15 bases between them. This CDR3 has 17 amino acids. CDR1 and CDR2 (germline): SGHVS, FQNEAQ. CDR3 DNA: TGTGCCAGCAGCTTAGGAGGGCTTGAGAAAATGAACACTGAAGCTTTCTTT. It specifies CASSLGGLEKMNTEAFF.

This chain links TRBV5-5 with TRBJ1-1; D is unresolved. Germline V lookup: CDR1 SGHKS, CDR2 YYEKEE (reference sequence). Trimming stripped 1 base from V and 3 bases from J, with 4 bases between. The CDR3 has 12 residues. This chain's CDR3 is CASSLTDTEAFF. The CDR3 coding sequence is TGTGCCAGCAGCTTGACGGACACTGAAGCTTTCTTT.

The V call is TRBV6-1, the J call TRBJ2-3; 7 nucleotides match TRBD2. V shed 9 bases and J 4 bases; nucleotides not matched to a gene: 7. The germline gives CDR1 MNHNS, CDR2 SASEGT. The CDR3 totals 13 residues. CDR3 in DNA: TGTGCCAGGGCGGGGGAATGGGCAGATACGCAGTATTTT. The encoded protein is CARAGEWADTQYF.

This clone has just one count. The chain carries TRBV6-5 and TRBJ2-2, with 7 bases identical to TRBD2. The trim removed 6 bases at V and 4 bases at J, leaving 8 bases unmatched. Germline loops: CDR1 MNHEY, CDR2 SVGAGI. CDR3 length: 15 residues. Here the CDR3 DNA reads TGTGCCAGCAGCCCGGGAGGCGGAGGCACCGGGGAGCTGTTTTTT. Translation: CASSPGGGGTGELFF.

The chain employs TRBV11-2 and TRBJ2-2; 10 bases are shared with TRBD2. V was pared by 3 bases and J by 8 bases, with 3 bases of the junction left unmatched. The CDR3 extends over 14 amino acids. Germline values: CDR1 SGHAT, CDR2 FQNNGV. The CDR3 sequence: CASSFGTSVGELFF. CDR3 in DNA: TGTGCCAGCAGCTTCGGGACTAGCGTTGGGGAGCTGTTTTTT.